This T cell receptor (beta chain) derives from a study of blood T cells in healthy people across ages. General study points: Getting older went along with TCR beta diversity per million T cells dropping roughly linearly. The lack of PBMC sorting stopped any conclusive naive versus antigen-experienced comparison.

It was with a sample-barcoded 5' primer and a J-beta primer mix that a second PCR of about 6 to 12 cycles was run. TCRdb re-called the 5' RACE reads through MiXCR, storing one row per CDR3 protein. The sample lists some 760,000 distinct CDR3 sequences, around 25% occurring once. The CDR3 has 15 residues. Germline V gene lookup returns CDR1 DFQATT and CDR2 SNEGSKA (reference sequence). Deletions cut 5 bases from V and 6 bases from J, with 23 bases between. Concerning this clonotype itself: The antigen is not known.

The same data also contributed to another study, on T cells of mothers and their children.

The specimen sequenced was blood. This chain connects TRBV20-1 to TRBJ2-7; TRBD2 might be the D (6 bases). This TCR came from a boy younger than 18 in good health. The CDR3 here is CSARPGAAQAGEQYF. CDR3 coding DNA: TGCAGTGCTCGTCCCGGTGCGGCACAAGCGGGCGAGCAGTACTTC.